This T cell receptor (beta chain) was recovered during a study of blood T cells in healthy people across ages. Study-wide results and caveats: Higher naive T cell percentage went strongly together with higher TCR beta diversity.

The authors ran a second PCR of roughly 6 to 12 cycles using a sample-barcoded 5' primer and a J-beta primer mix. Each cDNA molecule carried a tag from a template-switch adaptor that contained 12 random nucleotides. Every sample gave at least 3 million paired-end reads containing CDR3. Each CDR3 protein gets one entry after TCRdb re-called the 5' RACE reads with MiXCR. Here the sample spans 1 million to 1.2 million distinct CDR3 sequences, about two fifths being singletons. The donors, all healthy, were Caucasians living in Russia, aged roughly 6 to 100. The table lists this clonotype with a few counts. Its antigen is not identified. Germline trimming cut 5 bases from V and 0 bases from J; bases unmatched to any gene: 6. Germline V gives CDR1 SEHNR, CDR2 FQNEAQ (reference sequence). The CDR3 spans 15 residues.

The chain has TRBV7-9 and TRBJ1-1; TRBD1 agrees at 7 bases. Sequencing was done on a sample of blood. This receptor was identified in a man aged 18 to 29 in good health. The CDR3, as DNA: TGTGCCAGCAGCGAAAACAGGGGCCTGAACACTGAAGCTTTCTTT. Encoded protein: CASSENRGLNTEAFF.